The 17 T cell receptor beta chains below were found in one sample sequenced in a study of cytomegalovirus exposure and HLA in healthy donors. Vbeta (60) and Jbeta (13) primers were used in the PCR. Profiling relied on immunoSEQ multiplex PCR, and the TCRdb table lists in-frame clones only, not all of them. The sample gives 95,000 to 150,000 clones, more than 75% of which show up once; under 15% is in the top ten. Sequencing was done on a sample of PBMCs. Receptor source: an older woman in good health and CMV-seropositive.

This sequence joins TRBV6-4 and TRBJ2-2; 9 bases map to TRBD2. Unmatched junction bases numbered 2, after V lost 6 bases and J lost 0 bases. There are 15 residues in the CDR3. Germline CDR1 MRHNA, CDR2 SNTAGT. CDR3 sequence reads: CASRPSGTNTGELFF. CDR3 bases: TGTGCCAGCAGGCCTAGCGGGACGAACACCGGGGAGCTGTTTTTT.

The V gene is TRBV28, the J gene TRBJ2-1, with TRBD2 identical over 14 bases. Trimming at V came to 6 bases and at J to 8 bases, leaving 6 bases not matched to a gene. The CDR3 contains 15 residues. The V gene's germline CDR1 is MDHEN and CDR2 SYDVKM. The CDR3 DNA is TGTGCCAGCAGCGTAGGGACTAGCGGGAGTTATGAGCAGTTCTTC. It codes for CASSVGTSGSYEQFF. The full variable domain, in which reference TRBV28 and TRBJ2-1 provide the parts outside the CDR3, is DVKVTQSSRYLVKRTGEKVFLECVQDMDHENMFWYRQDPGLGLRLIYFSYDVKMKEKGDIPEGYSVSREKKERFSLILESASTNQTSMYLCASSVGTSGSYEQFFGPGTRLTVL.

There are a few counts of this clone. The CDR3: CASSLGLAGGPTDTQYF. The CDR3 coding sequence is TGCGCCAGCAGCTTGGGGCTAGCGGGGGGGCCAACAGATACGCAGTATTTT. V gene TRBV5-1 combines with J gene TRBJ2-3; the match to TRBD2 covers 12 bases. The CDR3 has 17 residues. The trim removed 0 bases at V and 3 bases at J, leaving 5 bases unmatched. CDR1 is SGHRS and CDR2 is YFSETQ in the germline V gene.

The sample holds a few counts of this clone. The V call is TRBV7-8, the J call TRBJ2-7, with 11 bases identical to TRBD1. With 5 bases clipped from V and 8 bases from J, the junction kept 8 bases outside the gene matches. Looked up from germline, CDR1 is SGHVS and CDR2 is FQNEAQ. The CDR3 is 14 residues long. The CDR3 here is CASSGEDRGLQQYF. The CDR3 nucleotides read TGTGCCAGCAGCGGCGAGGACAGGGGGCTCCAGCAGTACTTC.

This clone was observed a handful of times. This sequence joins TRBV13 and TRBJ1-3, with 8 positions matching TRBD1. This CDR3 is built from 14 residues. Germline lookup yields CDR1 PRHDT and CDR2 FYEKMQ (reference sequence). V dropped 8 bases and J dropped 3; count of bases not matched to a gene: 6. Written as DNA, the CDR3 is TGTGCCAGCCTCCAGGGGGCCGTTGGAAACACCATATATTTT. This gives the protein CASLQGAVGNTIYF. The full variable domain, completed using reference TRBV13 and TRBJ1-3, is AAGVIQSPRHLIKEKRETATLKCYPIPRHDTVYWYQQGPGQDPQFLISFYEKMQSDKGSIPDRFSAQQFSDYHSELNMSSLELGDSALYFCASLQGAVGNTIYFGEGSWLTVV.

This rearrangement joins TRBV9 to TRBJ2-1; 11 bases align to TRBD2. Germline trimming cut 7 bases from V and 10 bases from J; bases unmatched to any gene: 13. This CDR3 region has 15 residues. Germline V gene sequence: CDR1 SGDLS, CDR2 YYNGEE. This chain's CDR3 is CASGTSGGYKSEQFF. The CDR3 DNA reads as TGTGCCAGCGGAACTAGCGGGGGCTATAAGTCGGAGCAGTTCTTC.

The CDR3, as DNA: TGTGCCAGTAGACACCGGACTAGCGGGGCCTACGAGCAGTACTTC. Amino acids: CASRHRTSGAYEQYF. V and J are TRBV19 and TRBJ2-7; 12 bases agree with TRBD2. The CDR3 runs to 15 residues. V lost 6 bases and J lost 2; bases outside the gene matches: 5. CDR1 is LNHDA and CDR2 is SQIVND in the germline V gene (reference sequence).

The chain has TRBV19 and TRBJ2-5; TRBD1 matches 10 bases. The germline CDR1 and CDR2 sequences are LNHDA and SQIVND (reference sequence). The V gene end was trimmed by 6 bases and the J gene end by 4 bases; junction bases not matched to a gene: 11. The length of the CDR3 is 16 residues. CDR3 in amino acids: CASRRGTGDYRETQYF. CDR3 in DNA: TGTGCCAGTAGGCGCGGGACAGGGGATTATAGAGAGACCCAGTACTTC.

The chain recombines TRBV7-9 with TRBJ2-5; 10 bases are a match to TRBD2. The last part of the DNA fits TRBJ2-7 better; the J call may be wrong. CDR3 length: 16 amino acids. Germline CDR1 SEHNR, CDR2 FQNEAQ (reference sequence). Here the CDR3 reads CASSPGGSGRALEQYF. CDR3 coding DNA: TGTGCCAGCAGCCCTGGGGGCAGCGGGAGGGCCCTCGAGCAGTACTTC.

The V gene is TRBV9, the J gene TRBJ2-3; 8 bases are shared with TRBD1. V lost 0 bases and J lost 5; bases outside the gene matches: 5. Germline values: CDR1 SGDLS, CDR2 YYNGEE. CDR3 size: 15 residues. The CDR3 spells CASSVGQGARDTQYF. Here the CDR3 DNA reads TGTGCCAGCAGCGTAGGGCAGGGGGCCAGAGATACGCAGTATTTT. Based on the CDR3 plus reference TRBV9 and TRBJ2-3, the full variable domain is DSGVTQTPKHLITATGQRVTLRCSPRSGDLSVYWYQQSLDQGLQFLIQYYNGEERAKGNILERFSAQQFPDLHSELNLSSLELGDSALYFCASSVGQGARDTQYFGPGTRLTVL.

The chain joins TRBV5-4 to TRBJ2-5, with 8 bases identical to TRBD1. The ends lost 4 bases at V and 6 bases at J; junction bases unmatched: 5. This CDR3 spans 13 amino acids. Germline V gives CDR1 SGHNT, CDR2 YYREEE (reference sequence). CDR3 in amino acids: CASSITGGKTQYF. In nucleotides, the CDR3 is TGTGCCAGCAGCATCACAGGGGGGAAGACCCAGTACTTC.

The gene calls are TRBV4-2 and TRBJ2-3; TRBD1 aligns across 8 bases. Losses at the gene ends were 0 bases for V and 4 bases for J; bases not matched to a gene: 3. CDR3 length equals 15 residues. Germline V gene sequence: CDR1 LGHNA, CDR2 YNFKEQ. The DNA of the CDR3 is TGTGCCAGCAGCCAAGAGGGCAGGGGGCCAGATACGCAGTATTTT. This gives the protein CASSQEGRGPDTQYF.

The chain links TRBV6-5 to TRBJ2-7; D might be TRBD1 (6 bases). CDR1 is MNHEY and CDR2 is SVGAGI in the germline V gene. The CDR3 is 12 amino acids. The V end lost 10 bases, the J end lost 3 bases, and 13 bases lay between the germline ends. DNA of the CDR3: TGTGCCACCTCCCGGGACATCTACGAGCAGTACTTC. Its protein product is CATSRDIYEQYF.

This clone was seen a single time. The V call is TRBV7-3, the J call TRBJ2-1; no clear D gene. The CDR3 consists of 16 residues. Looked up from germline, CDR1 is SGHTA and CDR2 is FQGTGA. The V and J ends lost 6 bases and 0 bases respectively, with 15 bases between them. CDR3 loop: CASRSTSLSSYNEQFF. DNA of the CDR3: TGTGCCAGCAGGTCGACTTCTCTCAGCTCCTACAATGAGCAGTTCTTC.

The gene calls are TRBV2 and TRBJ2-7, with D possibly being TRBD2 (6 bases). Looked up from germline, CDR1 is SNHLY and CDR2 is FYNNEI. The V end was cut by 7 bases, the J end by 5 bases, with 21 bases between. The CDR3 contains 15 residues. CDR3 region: CASKAQGGVVNEQYF. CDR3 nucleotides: TGTGCCAGCAAGGCCCAGGGCGGGGTAGTGAACGAGCAGTACTTC.

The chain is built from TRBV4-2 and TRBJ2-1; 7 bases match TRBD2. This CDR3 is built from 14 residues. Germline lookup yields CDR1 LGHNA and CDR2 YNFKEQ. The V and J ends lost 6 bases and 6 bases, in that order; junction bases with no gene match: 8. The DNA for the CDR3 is TGTGCCAGCAGGCCTTCAGCGGGGCGCAATGAGCAGTTCTTC. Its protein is CASRPSAGRNEQFF.

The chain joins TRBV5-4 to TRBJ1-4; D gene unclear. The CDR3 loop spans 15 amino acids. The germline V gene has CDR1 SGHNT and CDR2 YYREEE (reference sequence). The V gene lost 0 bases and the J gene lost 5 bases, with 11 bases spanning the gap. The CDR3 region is CASSLERVGNEKLFF. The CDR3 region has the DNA TGTGCCAGCAGCTTGGAGCGGGTGGGGAATGAAAAACTGTTTTTT.